Below, one T cell receptor (beta chain) is given with its context. Germline V gene lookup returns CDR1 MNHEY and CDR2 SMNVEV (reference sequence). The CDR3 has 17 residues. V was pared by 0 bases and J by 0 bases, with 9 bases between. This table comes from immunoSEQ multiplex PCR, and its TCRdb copy is limited to in-frame clones, with some not included. The sample contains more than 4,500 clones, almost 65% of which appear only once. This entry comes from a study of T cells in tumors and immune-related adverse events. The origin of this receptor is a female donor with metastatic renal cell carcinoma. The chain recombines TRBV27 with TRBJ1-6; D is undetermined. Sequencing used gut tissue, obtained from a patient treated with anti-PD-1 therapy. The CDR3 DNA is TGTGCCAGCAGTTTATCAGGGTTGAGCTCCTATAATTCACCCCTCCACTTT. It encodes CASSLSGLSSYNSPLHF.